This T cell receptor beta chain was documented in a study of patients and donors after allogeneic stem cell transplantation. TCRdb passed the RT-PCR reads through MiXCR, listing each CDR3 protein once. The sample holds some 230,000 distinct CDR3 sequences; about 14% are singletons and the top ten take around 10%. In this sample, this clonotype turned up many times. This CDR3 is built from 14 residues. Germline trimming cut 0 bases from V and 10 bases from J; bases unmatched to any gene: 3. Germline CDR1 is LGHDT and CDR2 is YNNKEL (reference sequence). The sequencing sample was made of blood, either unsorted or a sorted T cell fraction (not recorded which). This chain connects TRBV3-1 to TRBJ2-1, with 10 bases matching TRBD2. The receptor was derived from a human donor who was either an allogeneic HSCT recipient or a stem cell or donor lymphocyte infusion donor (not recorded which). It is not recorded whose cells these are; they may come from a transplant donor. Here the CDR3 reads CASSQDEGLAEQFF. The DNA of the CDR3 is TGTGCCAGCAGCCAAGATGAGGGACTAGCGGAGCAGTTCTTC.